Listed here are 17 T cell receptor beta chains from one sample, sequenced in a study of blood T cell repertoires in COVID-19. This table comes from immunoSEQ multiplex PCR, and its TCRdb copy is limited to in-frame clones, with some not included. In the table there are under 80,000 clones, 65% to 90% of which are singletons. What was sequenced was peripheral blood. The receptors derive from a man older than 75 with acute or convalescent COVID-19.

The chain couples TRBV25-1 to TRBJ2-7; 8 positions agree with TRBD1. J was trimmed by 3 bases and V by 6 bases; bases with no gene match: 10. CDR1 and CDR2 from the germline V gene are MGHDK and SYGVNS. This CDR3 spans 15 amino acids. CDR3 sequence: CASSPRTGLGYEQYF. CDR3 nucleotides: TGTGCCAGCAGCCCAAGGACAGGGTTGGGCTACGAGCAGTACTTC.

A word on this clone: Distinct nucleotide sequences in the sample also encode this CDR3. The V gene is TRBV19, the J gene TRBJ2-2; 7 bases are shared with TRBD2. The CDR3 runs 15 residues. Germline CDR1 and CDR2: LNHDA and SQIVND (reference sequence). V dropped 2 bases and J dropped 1; count of bases not matched to a gene: 1. As DNA, the CDR3 is TGTGCCAGTAGTATACGCGGGAGGAACACCGGGGAGCTGTTTTTT. It encodes CASSIRGRNTGELFF.

V gene TRBV5-1 combines with J gene TRBJ1-2; a weak D match, TRBD1 (6 bases). With 1 base removed from V and 7 bases from J, the gap between germline ends came to 11 bases. This CDR3 contains 13 residues. The germline V gene has CDR1 SGHRS and CDR2 YFSETQ. CDR3 sequence: CASSLSGQSGYTF. As DNA, the CDR3 is TGCGCCAGCAGCTTGTCTGGACAGAGTGGCTACACCTTC.

This chain connects TRBV7-9 to TRBJ2-4; TRBD2 is a possible D gene (5 bases). The ends were cut back, 0 bases at V and 3 bases at J, with 12 bases in the middle. Germline V gene sequence: CDR1 SEHNR, CDR2 FQNEAQ (reference sequence). The CDR3 runs 16 residues. The CDR3 is CASSLATGFGKNIQYF. CDR3 nucleotide sequence: TGTGCCAGCAGCTTAGCGACGGGGTTCGGCAAAAACATTCAGTACTTC. Looking up the rest from reference TRBV7-9 and TRBJ2-4 gives the full variable domain: DTGVSQNPRHKITKRGQNVTFRCDPISEHNRLYWYRQTLGQGPEFLTYFQNEAQLEKSRLLSDRFSAERPKGSFSTLEIQRTEQGDSAMYLCASSLATGFGKNIQYFGAGTRLSVL.

This clone was counted a single time. This rearrangement joins TRBV27 to TRBJ1-2; D is uncertain. The V gene's germline CDR1 is MNHEY and CDR2 SMNVEV (reference sequence). The CDR3 contains 14 residues. V dropped 3 bases and J dropped 3 bases, with 11 bases sitting between them. CDR3 in amino acids: CASSFTGSDYGYTF. CDR3 DNA sequence: TGTGCCAGCAGTTTTACCGGGAGTGACTATGGCTACACCTTC.

The rearrangement uses TRBV6-6 and TRBJ2-3; D perhaps matches TRBD1 (5 bases). V was pared by 8 bases and J by 7 bases, with 19 bases between. Looked up from germline, CDR1 is MNHNY and CDR2 is SVGAGI (reference sequence). The CDR3 spans 14 residues. This chain's CDR3 is CASLEGQGPYTQYF. The CDR3 DNA is TGTGCCAGCTTAGAAGGGCAGGGTCCGTATACGCAGTATTTT.

The chain recombines TRBV19 with TRBJ1-5; D is unresolved. The V end was cut by 3 bases, the J end by 3 bases, with 6 bases between. Per germline, CDR1 LNHDA and CDR2 SQIVND (reference sequence). The CDR3 has 13 amino acids. DNA for the CDR3: TGTGCCAGTAGTATTAAAATCAATCAGCCCCAGCATTTT. Residues: CASSIKINQPQHF.

V is TRBV7-2 and J is TRBJ2-1; 7 bases fit TRBD2. The V gene end was trimmed by 3 bases and the J gene end by 4 bases; junction bases not matched to a gene: 6. Germline V gives CDR1 SGHTA, CDR2 FQGNSA. The CDR3 sequence is 15 residues long. Here the CDR3 reads CASSFPSGAYNEQFF. CDR3 nucleotide sequence: TGTGCCAGCAGCTTTCCCAGCGGGGCTTACAATGAGCAGTTCTTC.

This clone showed up just a few times. The V call is TRBV11-2, the J call TRBJ1-1, with D perhaps matching TRBD1 (6 bases). Germline V gives CDR1 SGHAT, CDR2 FQNNGV. Trimming removed 5 bases at V and 5 bases at J, with 9 bases between. The CDR3 has 12 residues. CDR3 in DNA: TGTGCCAGCAGCCCTCAGGGGACTGAAGCTTTCTTT. Translation gives CASSPQGTEAFF.

The chain recombines TRBV24-1 with TRBJ1-5; D remains unclear. The CDR3 is 14 residues long. Per the germline V gene, CDR1 is KGHDR and CDR2 is SFDVKD. Trimming shortened V by 3 bases and J by 9 bases, and 14 bases separated the two germline ends. DNA for the CDR3: TGTGCCACCAGTGATCAACGATCGATGCGGCCCCAGCATTTT. Its translation is CATSDQRSMRPQHF.

The chain carries TRBV6-5 and TRBJ1-5; 7 bases match TRBD1. CDR3 length equals 15 residues. In germline, CDR1 is MNHEY, CDR2 SVGAGI. V lost 0 bases and J lost 3; bases outside the gene matches: 2. CDR3 DNA: TGTGCCAGCAGTTACTCAGGACAGGCCAATCAGCCCCAGCATTTT. It yields the protein CASSYSGQANQPQHF.

The chain has TRBV28 and TRBJ1-5, with a weak D call TRBD1 (6 bases). Germline CDR1 and CDR2: MDHEN and SYDVKM. V dropped 5 bases and J dropped 0 bases, with 11 bases sitting between them. CDR3 length equals 15 residues. The CDR3: CASSNGQYSNQPQHF. In nucleotides, the CDR3 is TGTGCCAGCAGTAACGGACAGTATAGCAATCAGCCCCAGCATTTT.

The chain has TRBV2 and TRBJ2-5; 13 positions match TRBD2. Germline V gene sequence: CDR1 SNHLY, CDR2 FYNNEI. The CDR3 consists of 19 residues. V lost 6 bases, J lost 4 bases, and 17 bases stayed unmatched. CDR3 region: CASRSTSGRARGRGETQYF. CDR3 bases: TGTGCCAGCAGATCAACTAGCGGGAGGGCCAGAGGGAGGGGAGAGACCCAGTACTTC. Full variable domain (missing parts from reference TRBV2 and TRBJ2-5): EPEVTQTPSHQVTQMGQEVILRCVPISNHLYFYWYRQILGQKVEFLVSFYNNEISEKSEIFDDQFSVERPDGSNFTLKIRSTKLEDSAMYFCASRSTSGRARGRGETQYFGPGTRLLVL.

V usage is TRBV28 and J usage is TRBJ1-1; 9 nucleotides agree with TRBD1. This CDR3 comprises 14 residues. With 5 bases clipped from V and 3 bases from J, the junction kept 4 bases outside the gene matches. Looked up from germline, CDR1 is MDHEN and CDR2 is SYDVKM. The CDR3 coding sequence is TGTGCCAGCAGTGCCACAGGGGGCTACACTGAAGCTTTCTTT. Its translation is CASSATGGYTEAFF.

V and J are TRBV2 and TRBJ2-2; TRBD2 is a possible D gene (5 bases). V gave up 8 bases and J gave up 6 bases, with 13 bases separating them. CDR3 length: 13 amino acids. Germline V gene lookup returns CDR1 SNHLY and CDR2 FYNNEI. CDR3 DNA sequence: TGTGCCAGCGCGGACGGGAAGGCCGGGGAGCTGTTTTTT. It translates to CASADGKAGELFF.

The chain has TRBV5-1 and TRBJ1-6; 8 bases map to TRBD1. The CDR3 length is 15 residues. The junction had 6 bases not matched to a gene; V was cut back by 5 bases and J by 5 bases. The germline V gene has CDR1 SGHRS and CDR2 YFSETQ. The CDR3 here is CASRTSGGNNSPLHF. As DNA, the CDR3 is TGCGCCAGCAGGACCTCAGGGGGCAATAATTCACCCCTCCACTTT.

The genes are TRBV3-1 (or the pseudogene TRBV3-2) and TRBJ1-5; D is undetermined. V lost 3 bases, J lost 0 bases, and 12 bases lay in between. Germline V gene sequence: CDR1 LGHDT, CDR2 YNNKEL (reference sequence). This CDR3 region has 16 residues. The CDR3 spells CASSQRYGNSNQPQHF. CDR3 DNA sequence: TGTGCCAGCAGCCAGCGGTATGGCAATAGCAATCAGCCCCAGCATTTT.